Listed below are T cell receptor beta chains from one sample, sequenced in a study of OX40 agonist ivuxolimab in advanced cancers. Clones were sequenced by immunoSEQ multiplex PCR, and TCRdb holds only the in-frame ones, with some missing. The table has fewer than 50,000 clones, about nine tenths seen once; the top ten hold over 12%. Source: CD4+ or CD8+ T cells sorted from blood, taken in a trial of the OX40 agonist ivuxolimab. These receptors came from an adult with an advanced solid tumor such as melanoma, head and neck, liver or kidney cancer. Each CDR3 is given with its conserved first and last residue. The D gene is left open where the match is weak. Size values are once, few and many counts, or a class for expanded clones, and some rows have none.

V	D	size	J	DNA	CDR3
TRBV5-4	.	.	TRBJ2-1	TGTGCCAGCAGCTTGGGAGGGGACTCACAGTTCTTC	CASSLGGDSQFF
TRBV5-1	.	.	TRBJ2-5	TGCGCCAGCAGCTTGGTAGCGACAGGGGAGGGTCAGTACTTC	CASSLVATGEGQYF
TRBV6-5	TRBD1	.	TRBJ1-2	TGTGCCAGCAGCCTAGGACAGGCACGGGTCAATGGCTACACCTTC	CASSLGQARVNGYTF
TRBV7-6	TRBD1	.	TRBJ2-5	TGTGCCAGCAGCTACGGGACAGGGACGGGAGAGACCCAGTACTTC	CASSYGTGTGETQYF
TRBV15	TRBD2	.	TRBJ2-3	TGTGCCACCAGCAGAACGGGAGGGCCTGGAGATACGCAGTATTTT	CATSRTGGPGDTQYF
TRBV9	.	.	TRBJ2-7	TGTGCCAGCAGCGTAGGAGGACAGAGCTCCTACGAGCAGTACTTC	CASSVGGQSSYEQYF
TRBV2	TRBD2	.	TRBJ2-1	TGTGCCAGCAATGTGGGACTAGCGGGAGGGCGCTCCTACAATGAGCAGTTCTTC	CASNVGLAGGRSYNEQFF
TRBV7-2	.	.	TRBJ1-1	TGTGCCAGCAGCTTAGGGTCCCTGGGGGCGTACACTGAAGCTTTCTTT	CASSLGSLGAYTEAFF
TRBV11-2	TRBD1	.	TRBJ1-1	TGTGCCAGCAGCAATCGGGACAGGGGGCCTATATCTTTCTTT	CASSNRDRGPISFF
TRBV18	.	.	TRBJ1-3	TGTGCCAGCTCTACGGGACCGTACTCTGGAAACACCATATATTTT	CASSTGPYSGNTIYF
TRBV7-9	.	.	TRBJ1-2	TGTGCCAGCAGCTCTCCCGACAGGTACTATGGCTACACCTTC	CASSSPDRYYGYTF
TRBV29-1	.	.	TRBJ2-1	TGCAGCGTTGCCGGGAGCTCCTACAATGAGCAGTTCTTC	CSVAGSSYNEQFF
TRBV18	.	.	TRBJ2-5	TGTGCCAGCTCGTATGACGACGGACAAGAGACCCAGTACTTC	CASSYDDGQETQYF
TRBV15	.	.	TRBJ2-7	TGTGCCACCAGCAGAGATGTACAGGCAGCCTCCTACGAGCAGTACTTC	CATSRDVQAASYEQYF
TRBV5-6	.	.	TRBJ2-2	TGTGCCAGCAGCTTGTGGGCCACCGGGGAGCTGTTTTTT	CASSLWATGELFF
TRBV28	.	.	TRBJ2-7	TGTGCCAGCAGTTTACCCGGGAGCTCCTACGAGCAGTACTTC	CASSLPGSSYEQYF
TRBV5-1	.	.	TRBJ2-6	TGCGCCAGCAGCATTAGGGACTCTGGGGCCAACGTCCTGACTTTC	CASSIRDSGANVLTF
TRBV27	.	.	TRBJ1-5	TGTGCCAGCAGTCCATGGGGGTCCCGTCAGCCCCAGCATTTT	CASSPWGSRQPQHF
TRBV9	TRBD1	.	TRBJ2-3	TGTGCCAGCAGCGTAGGGGACAGGGGAACAGATACGCAGTATTTT	CASSVGDRGTDTQYF
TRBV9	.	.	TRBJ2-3	TGTGCCAGCAGCGTCTGGGAGGCCCACGATACGCAGTATTTT	CASSVWEAHDTQYF
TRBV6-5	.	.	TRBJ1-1	TGTGCCAGCAGTCCTCTCGGGGGGGGGAACACTGAAGCTTTCTTT	CASSPLGGGNTEAFF
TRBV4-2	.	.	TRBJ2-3	TGTGCCAGCAGCCCGGCCGGGGGCGGAGAATCCACAGATACGCAGTATTTT	CASSPAGGGESTDTQYF
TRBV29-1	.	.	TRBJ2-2	TGCAGCGTTGAGGGGGGGCACACCGGGGAGCTGTTTTTT	CSVEGGHTGELFF
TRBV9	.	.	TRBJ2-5	TGTGCCAGCAGCCTCCCCGGTCCGTACCAAGAGACCCAGTACTTC	CASSLPGPYQETQYF
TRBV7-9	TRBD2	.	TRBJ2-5	TGTGCCAGCAGCCCGACGAGCGGGAGTGAGACCCAGTACTTC	CASSPTSGSETQYF
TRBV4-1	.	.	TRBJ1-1	TGCGCCAGCAGCCAAGGCTACAAGAACACTGAAGCTTTCTTT	CASSQGYKNTEAFF
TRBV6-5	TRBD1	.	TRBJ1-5	TGTGCCAGCAGACCACTTACAGGGGGTCAGCCCCAGCATTTT	CASRPLTGGQPQHF
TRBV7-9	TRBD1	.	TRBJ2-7	TGTGCCAGCAGCCACAGGGACAGGACCTACGAGCAGTACTTC	CASSHRDRTYEQYF
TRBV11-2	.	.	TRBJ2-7	TGTGCCAGCAGCTCCCGCGCTGGGACAAAAGGGCCCGAGCAGTACTTC	CASSSRAGTKGPEQYF
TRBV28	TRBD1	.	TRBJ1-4	TGTGCCAGCAGTTTCGGCAGGGGGGACTTGTTTTTT	CASSFGRGDLFF
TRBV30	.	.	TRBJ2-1	TGTGCCTGGAGTGGAGTTGGTGAGCAGTTCTTC	CAWSGVGEQFF
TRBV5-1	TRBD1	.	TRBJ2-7	TGCGCCAGCAGCCTCGGACAGGGGGCGCCCGAGCAGTACTTC	CASSLGQGAPEQYF
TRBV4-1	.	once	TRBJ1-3	TGCGCCAGCAGCCAAGATTGGCAGCAGGGAAGGACCATATATTTT	CASSQDWQQGRTIYF
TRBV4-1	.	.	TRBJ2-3	TGCGCCAGCAGCTTAGCAGATACGCAGTATTTT	CASSLADTQYF
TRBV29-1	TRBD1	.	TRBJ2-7	TGCAGCGTCCCCGGGACAGCGTCCTACGAGCAGTACTTC	CSVPGTASYEQYF
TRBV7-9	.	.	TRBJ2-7	TGTGCCAGCAGCACCGAGCGGGTCCACGAGCAGTACTTC	CASSTERVHEQYF
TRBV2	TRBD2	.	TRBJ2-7	TGTGCCAGCAGTGATACTAGCGGGGGGTACGAGCAGTACTTC	CASSDTSGGYEQYF